These T cell receptor beta chains were read from a single sample in a study of T cell responses to AZD1222 COVID-19 vaccine. The protocol was immunoSEQ multiplex PCR, while the TCRdb copy is restricted to in-frame clones and leaves out a portion. The sample records roughly 150,000 clones, 88% being singletons. The material sequenced was peripheral blood, taken on day 0 of AZD1222 vaccination. The receptors shown here come from an adult in good health. Each CDR3 is given with its conserved first and last residue. Each record gives: clone size, V gene, CDR3 protein. Clone size is given for some rows only: seen once, a few or many times, or a class if the clone is expanded.

- TRBV11-2 CASSLVLAGVGYEQFF
- TRBV28 CASSMGGEYTDTQYF
once TRBV7-2 CASSSWVAGGEAQYF
- TRBV27 CASSLKGLSTYEQYF
once TRBV19 CASNFGLAGNNEQFF
- TRBV2 CASSEAGEKLFF
once TRBV5-1 CASSSLAEDYNEQFF
- TRBV5-1 CASTPSRVFNNEQFF
- TRBV4-1 CASSQESPGGEKLFF
- TRBV11-3 CASSLGLAGGNEQFF
- TRBV7-2 CASSRLAGGEQYF
- TRBV6-5 CASIRVTNNEQFF
- TRBV6-5 CASRRTGIAYEQYF
- TRBV7-2 CASSLMPGDYGYTF
- TRBV3-1/TRBV3-2 CASSQSLYEQFF
- TRBV2 CASSVGLFSGNQPQHF
- TRBV4-2 CASSQDRFENGYTF
- TRBV27 CASMALGSRFYGYTF
- TRBV7-8 CASSQLMNTEAFF
- TRBV19 CASAVTGGYNEQFF
- TRBV24-1 CATSNKQGGGTDTQYF